The T cell receptor (beta chain) described here comes from a study of T-cell reconstitution after alpha-beta-depleted transplantation in children. Notes on the study in general: One year post-transplant, T-cell counts and diversity were largely derived from T cells produced anew.

For TCRbeta, the library was prepared with unique molecular identifiers. TCRdb reprocessed the PCR reads with MiXCR, giving one entry per CDR3 protein. Of 280,000 or so distinct CDR3 sequences listed, more than 9% were seen once; the top ten hold about a quarter. This clonotype is deemed medium-sized. Its antigen is undetermined. One end of the junction fails to match germline, which may point to a read error. This TCR was sampled from a male patient between 2 and 10 years old who had a stem cell transplant for chronic granulomatous disease, so the T cells may come from the graft donor. This specimen was peripheral blood, taken 180 days after TCRalphabeta/CD19-depleted stem cell transplant.

Here the CDR3 reads CASSSSSYEQYF. The CDR3 DNA reads as TGCGCCAGCAGCTCGAGCTCCTACGAGCAGTACTTC. The chain couples TRBV7-2 to TRBJ2-7; no clear D gene. The CDR3 runs 12 residues. Germline assignment: CDR1 SGHTA and CDR2 FQGNSA. Full variable domain (remainder filled in from reference TRBV7-2 and TRBJ2-7): GAGVSQSPSNKVTEKGKDVELRCDPISGHTALYWYRQSLGQGLEFLIYFQGNSAPDKSGLPSDRFSAERTGGSVSTLTIQRTQQEDSAVYLCASSSSSYEQYFGPGTRLTVT.